A single sample is the source of the 10 T cell receptor beta chains below, sequenced in a study of blood T cells in healthy people across ages. A second PCR, run for roughly 7 to 11 cycles, used a sample-barcoded 5' primer plus a J-beta primer mix. TCRdb reprocessed the 5' RACE reads via MiXCR and lists one record per CDR3 protein. The sample consists of roughly 1 million distinct CDR3 sequences, less than 25% of them appearing once. This sample was shared with a second study, whose subject was T cells of mothers and their children.

What was sequenced was blood. These receptors all come from a girl aged 2 to 10 in good health.

The chain combines TRBV7-2 with TRBJ2-3, with a weak D call TRBD2 (7 bases). Germline lookup yields CDR1 SGHTA and CDR2 FQGNSA. The CDR3 has 15 amino acids. V lost 4 bases to trimming and J lost 0 bases, with 11 bases between them. CDR3 sequence: CASSSRGASTDTQYF. The CDR3 DNA sequence: TGTGCCAGCAGCTCCCGGGGGGCTAGCACAGATACGCAGTATTTT.

The rearrangement uses TRBV3-1 and TRBJ2-5; D is possibly TRBD2 (5 bases). Trimming shortened V by 1 base and J by 2 bases, and 14 bases separated the two germline ends. The CDR3 loop spans 16 amino acids. The germline V gene has CDR1 LGHDT and CDR2 YNNKEL (reference sequence). In DNA, the CDR3 is TGTGCCAGCAGCCAAGGGTGGACTCAATGGCAAGAGACCCAGTACTTC. As protein: CASSQGWTQWQETQYF.

This clonotype was seen only a few times. The J gene is TRBJ2-5, the V gene TRBV5-1; D gene unclear. The germline V gene encodes CDR1 SGHRS and CDR2 YFSETQ. This CDR3 comprises 16 residues. Trimming shortened V by 1 base and J by 1 base, and 14 bases separated the two germline ends. The CDR3 bases are TGCGCCAGCAGCTTGTTAGATTGGGGATCCCAAGAGACCCAGTACTTC. Translating it yields CASSLLDWGSQETQYF.

There are many counts of this clonotype. The chain has TRBV27 and TRBJ1-5; maybe TRBD1 (5 bases). V lost 0 bases and J 0 bases, leaving 6 bases between the germline ends. CDR3 length: 15 amino acids. The germline V gene encodes CDR1 MNHEY and CDR2 SMNVEV (reference sequence). This chain's CDR3 is CASSLSGASNQPQHF. In DNA, the CDR3 is TGTGCCAGCAGTTTATCTGGGGCTAGCAATCAGCCCCAGCATTTT.

CDR3 in DNA: TGTGCCAGCAGCTGGAGGACTTCTAACTATGGCTACACCTTC. Translating gives CASSWRTSNYGYTF. The V gene is TRBV7-2, the J gene TRBJ1-2; D gene unclear. Trimming pared 4 bases from V and 0 bases from J, leaving 9 bases between. Per the germline V gene, CDR1 is SGHTA and CDR2 is FQGNSA. The CDR3 contains 14 residues.

The chain carries TRBV20-1 and TRBJ2-5, with D perhaps TRBD1 (7 bases). CDR1 and CDR2 (germline): DFQATT, SNEGSKA (reference sequence). The germline V and J ends were trimmed by 3 bases and 3 bases, with 17 bases remaining between them. The CDR3 spans 15 residues. The CDR3, as DNA: TGCAGTGCTAGGAAGGAGACAGGGAGGAAAGAGACCCAGTACTTC. It codes for CSARKETGRKETQYF.

The V gene is TRBV12-3 or TRBV12-4, the J gene TRBJ1-5; D is perhaps TRBD1 (6 bases). The V and J ends lost 6 bases and 4 bases respectively, with 7 bases between them. The CDR3 is 12 residues long. CDR3 in DNA: TGTGCCAGCAGCGGACAGAATCAGCCCCAGCATTTT. Translating it yields CASSGQNQPQHF.

This clonotype was detected a few times. The rearrangement links TRBV4-3 to TRBJ1-2; D not certain. The CDR3 consists of 15 residues. Germline V gives CDR1 LGHNA, CDR2 YSLEER. Trimming shortened V by 0 bases and J by 2 bases, and 10 bases separated the two germline ends. CDR3 DNA: TGCGCCAGCAGCCAAGACGTCGGCGCGAACTATGGCTACACCTTC. This gives the protein CASSQDVGANYGYTF.

In this sample, this clonotype turned up many times. The V and J genes are TRBV19 and TRBJ2-5; no definite D call. CDR1 and CDR2 from the germline V gene are LNHDA and SQIVND (reference sequence). The CDR3 has 15 residues. V gave up 1 base and J gave up 4 bases, with 13 bases separating them. The CDR3 protein is CASSIAGSWGETQYF. The CDR3 DNA reads as TGTGCCAGTAGTATAGCCGGATCTTGGGGAGAGACCCAGTACTTC.

A few counts support this clonotype. The V call is TRBV3-1, the J call TRBJ2-2; D not certain. This CDR3 has 15 residues. Germline CDR1 is LGHDT and CDR2 is YNNKEL (reference sequence). V was shortened by 0 bases and J by 6 bases, with 11 bases between the two germline ends. CDR3 loop: CASSQDFAGPGELFF. The CDR3 DNA reads TGTGCCAGCAGCCAAGATTTTGCAGGCCCCGGGGAGCTGTTTTTT.